The clone carrying this T cell receptor (beta chain) came up once. The sample comes from a study of blood T cell repertoires in COVID-19. Across the study: Nucleic acid was either cDNA or gDNA, and it came from T cells, B-cell-depleted T cells, or PBMCs.

This table comes from immunoSEQ multiplex PCR, and its TCRdb copy is limited to in-frame clones, with some not included. The sample shows about 18,000 clones, 70% to 90% of them seen only once. The V gene end was trimmed by 5 bases and the J gene end by 3 bases; junction bases not matched to a gene: 7. The CDR3 length is 17 residues. CDR1 is MNHNY and CDR2 is SVGAGI in the germline V gene (reference sequence). This TCR was sampled from a woman aged 25 to 39 who had recovered from COVID-19. Sequencing was performed on PBMCs or T cells enriched from blood (not recorded which). The genes are TRBV6-6 and TRBJ2-1; 13 positions agree with TRBD2. The CDR3 here is CASSRPTSGGNYNEQFF. DNA of the CDR3: TGTGCCAGCAGTCGACCGACTAGCGGGGGGAACTACAATGAGCAGTTCTTC.